The table lists the clone carrying this T cell receptor beta chain with a few counts. The data derive from a study of long-term antiretroviral therapy in people with HIV. V gave up 4 bases and J gave up 6 bases, with 16 bases separating them. CDR3 length: 16 residues. CDR1 and CDR2 from the germline V gene are SGHTA and FQGNSA. Sequencing used immunoSEQ v3.0 at survey level. TCRdb's table, derived via immunoSEQ multiplex PCR, lists solely in-frame clones and lacks some. The data show tens of thousands of clones, with more than 75% seen just once and approximately 5.3% held by the top ten. The gene calls are TRBV7-2 and TRBJ1-6; the D gene is possibly TRBD1 (5 bases). The sample here was unsorted PBMCs, taken 0.1 years before starting antiretroviral therapy. The TCR comes from a woman aged 45-65 years with HIV. CDR3 DNA sequence: TGTGCCAGCAGCTCTTCGACGACAGCAACTAATTCACCCCTCCACTTT. Translated: CASSSSTTATNSPLHF.